A few counts support the clone carrying this T cell receptor beta chain. Its antigen is unknown. The CDR3 has 15 amino acids. Trimming took off 6 bases at V and 0 bases at J, with 12 bases between the two ends. CDR1 and CDR2 (germline): SNHLY, FYNNEI. Expansion of antigen-specific CD4+ T cells with viral peptide pools was carried out by the ViraFEST assay before sequencing. Once cultured for approximately ten days, the cells underwent separation to obtain CD4+ T cells. Infection dated between March and December 2020, before the Alpha, Beta and Delta variants reached the United States. This sample was included in a study of vaccination effects on CD4 cells after COVID-19. Study information: There were a couple of convalescent patients who gave samples 16 days and one week before vaccination.

The assay was immunoSEQ multiplex PCR, and TCRdb's table has in-frame clones only and misses some. Among about 37,000 clones listed, around two thirds were seen once. The study, taken as a whole, reports: Early post-infection timepoints were missing from the study, which also had few convalescent patients. Marked clonal contraction was seen late after vaccination (in both infection- and vaccine-induced clones).

The chain joins TRBV2 to TRBJ2-1; D uncertain. The TCR sequence derives from a human donor who had a prior SARS-CoV-2 infection. The sample here was CD4+ T cells from PBMCs cultured with a peptide pool, taken before COVID-19 vaccination. CDR3 sequence: CASSLQTSSYNEQFF. The CDR3 DNA reads TGTGCCAGCAGCCTACAGACGAGCTCCTACAATGAGCAGTTCTTC.